This is a list of T cell receptor beta chains from one sample in a study of T cell responses to AZD1222 COVID-19 vaccine. The table came from immunoSEQ multiplex PCR; TCRdb's copy has only in-frame clones and leaves some out. Here the sample spans some 150,000 clones, roughly 90% being singletons. The sequencing used peripheral blood, collected 28 days after the second AZD1222 dose. The receptor set was obtained from an adult who received the AZD1222 COVID-19 vaccine. CDR3s include the opening cysteine and the closing phenylalanine or tryptophan. Each record gives: D gene, V gene, J gene, clone size, CDR3 protein, CDR3 DNA. The D gene is left open where the match is weak. Clone sizes are given selectively: once, few, many, or a class where the clone is expanded.

d_call: -
v_call: TRBV5-4
j_call: TRBJ1-2
clone_size: -
cdr3_aa: CASSWSTGIRDGYTF
cdr3_nt: TGTGCCAGCAGCTGGTCCACAGGGATCCGCGATGGCTACACCTTC

d_call: TRBD2
v_call: TRBV24-1
j_call: TRBJ2-1
clone_size: -
cdr3_aa: CATRPLAGGPDEQFF
cdr3_nt: TGTGCCACCAGACCCCTAGCGGGAGGTCCCGATGAGCAGTTCTTC

d_call: -
v_call: TRBV5-1
j_call: TRBJ2-6
clone_size: -
cdr3_aa: CASSRGDSPPSGANVLTF
cdr3_nt: TGCGCCAGCAGCCGGGGGGACAGCCCACCATCTGGGGCCAACGTCCTGACTTTC

d_call: TRBD2
v_call: TRBV30
j_call: TRBJ2-3
clone_size: -
cdr3_aa: CAWGSTRTSGTTDTQYF
cdr3_nt: TGTGCCTGGGGATCAACAAGGACTAGCGGGACTACAGATACGCAGTATTTT

d_call: TRBD1
v_call: TRBV2
j_call: TRBJ1-1
clone_size: -
cdr3_aa: CASSEAGGIATEAFF
cdr3_nt: TGTGCCAGCAGTGAAGCAGGGGGCATAGCCACTGAAGCTTTCTTT

d_call: -
v_call: TRBV2
j_call: TRBJ2-5
clone_size: -
cdr3_aa: CASNSRGGQETQYF
cdr3_nt: TGTGCCAGCAATTCCAGGGGGGGCCAAGAGACCCAGTACTTC

d_call: -
v_call: TRBV30
j_call: TRBJ1-4
clone_size: once
cdr3_aa: CAWSVGINEKLFF
cdr3_nt: TGTGCCTGGAGTGTAGGGATTAATGAAAAACTGTTTTTT

d_call: -
v_call: TRBV5-1
j_call: TRBJ1-2
clone_size: -
cdr3_aa: CASSWTLDSGYGYTF
cdr3_nt: TGCGCCAGCAGCTGGACGTTGGACAGCGGGTATGGCTACACCTTC

d_call: -
v_call: TRBV19
j_call: TRBJ2-5
clone_size: -
cdr3_aa: CASSIALSGQETQYF
cdr3_nt: TGTGCCAGTAGTATAGCATTGTCAGGGCAAGAGACCCAGTACTTC

d_call: -
v_call: TRBV27
j_call: TRBJ1-4
clone_size: -
cdr3_aa: CASSPRDATVEKLFF
cdr3_nt: TGTGCCAGCAGTCCGCGGGACGCAACGGTGGAAAAACTGTTTTTT

d_call: TRBD1
v_call: TRBV18
j_call: TRBJ2-5
clone_size: -
cdr3_aa: CASSPQDRQETQYF
cdr3_nt: TGTGCCAGCTCACCACAGGACAGGCAAGAGACCCAGTACTTC

d_call: -
v_call: TRBV30
j_call: TRBJ1-1
clone_size: -
cdr3_aa: CAWSLGPGGTEAFF
cdr3_nt: TGTGCCTGGAGCCTAGGACCGGGTGGCACTGAAGCTTTCTTT

d_call: -
v_call: TRBV7-9
j_call: TRBJ2-1
clone_size: -
cdr3_aa: CASSPPQDFNEQFF
cdr3_nt: TGTGCCAGCAGCCCCCCGCAGGACTTCAATGAGCAGTTCTTC

d_call: TRBD1
v_call: TRBV7-9
j_call: TRBJ1-1
clone_size: -
cdr3_aa: CASSLEGALNTEAFF
cdr3_nt: TGTGCCAGCAGCTTAGAGGGGGCTCTGAACACTGAAGCTTTCTTT

d_call: -
v_call: TRBV5-3
j_call: TRBJ1-2
clone_size: once
cdr3_aa: CARSFPGFTDGYTF
cdr3_nt: TGTGCCAGAAGCTTTCCGGGGTTTACCGATGGCTACACCTTC

d_call: TRBD1
v_call: TRBV19
j_call: TRBJ1-2
clone_size: -
cdr3_aa: CASSPGTASNYGYTF
cdr3_nt: TGTGCCAGTAGCCCCGGGACAGCGAGTAACTATGGCTACACCTTC

d_call: TRBD1
v_call: TRBV4-1
j_call: TRBJ2-3
clone_size: -
cdr3_aa: CASLPDPDRAGRRTDTQYF
cdr3_nt: TGCGCCAGCCTACCAGACCCCGACAGGGCGGGCCGTCGCACAGATACGCAGTATTTT

d_call: -
v_call: TRBV28
j_call: TRBJ1-4
clone_size: -
cdr3_aa: CASSLRGNEKLFF
cdr3_nt: TGTGCCAGCAGTTTAAGGGGTAATGAAAAACTGTTTTTT

d_call: -
v_call: TRBV4-1
j_call: TRBJ1-5
clone_size: -
cdr3_aa: CASSQGARNQPQHF
cdr3_nt: TGCGCCAGCAGCCAAGGGGCCCGAAATCAGCCCCAGCATTTT

d_call: TRBD2
v_call: TRBV28
j_call: TRBJ2-3
clone_size: -
cdr3_aa: CASEGLAGGLGYTQYF
cdr3_nt: TGTGCCAGCGAAGGCCTAGCGGGAGGACTGGGGTATACGCAGTATTTT

d_call: TRBD1
v_call: TRBV12-3/TRBV12-4
j_call: TRBJ2-5
clone_size: -
cdr3_aa: CASRSGTGVAQYF
cdr3_nt: TGTGCCAGCAGATCCGGGACAGGGGTAGCCCAGTACTTC

d_call: -
v_call: TRBV6-5
j_call: TRBJ2-2
clone_size: -
cdr3_aa: CASTISGNTGELFF
cdr3_nt: TGTGCCAGCACCATTAGCGGGAACACCGGGGAGCTGTTTTTT

d_call: -
v_call: TRBV5-1
j_call: TRBJ1-4
clone_size: few
cdr3_aa: CASSLGYGFNEKLFF
cdr3_nt: TGCGCCAGCAGCTTGGGGTATGGGTTCAATGAAAAACTGTTTTTT

d_call: TRBD2
v_call: TRBV19
j_call: TRBJ2-2
clone_size: -
cdr3_aa: CALAGTNTGELFF
cdr3_nt: TGTGCCTTAGCGGGAACGAACACCGGGGAGCTGTTTTTT

d_call: TRBD2
v_call: TRBV27
j_call: TRBJ2-1
clone_size: -
cdr3_aa: CASSLGLAPDEQFF
cdr3_nt: TGTGCCAGCAGTCTGGGACTAGCGCCAGATGAGCAGTTCTTC

d_call: -
v_call: TRBV28
j_call: TRBJ1-1
clone_size: -
cdr3_aa: CASSPITWNTEAFF
cdr3_nt: TGTGCCAGCAGCCCGATTACTTGGAACACTGAAGCTTTCTTT

d_call: TRBD2
v_call: TRBV27
j_call: TRBJ2-7
clone_size: -
cdr3_aa: CASSPFGTKYEQYF
cdr3_nt: TGTGCCAGCAGCCCTTTTGGGACTAAGTACGAGCAGTACTTC

d_call: -
v_call: TRBV7-3
j_call: TRBJ2-6
clone_size: once
cdr3_aa: CASSLQGSSGANVLTF
cdr3_nt: TGTGCCAGCAGCTTACAGGGGAGCTCTGGGGCCAACGTCCTGACTTTC

d_call: -
v_call: TRBV6-5
j_call: TRBJ2-2
clone_size: -
cdr3_aa: CASSYATGSSAGELFF
cdr3_nt: TGTGCCAGCAGTTACGCAACTGGATCGTCCGCCGGGGAGCTGTTTTTT

d_call: TRBD1
v_call: TRBV15
j_call: TRBJ1-6
clone_size: -
cdr3_aa: CATSTGGRNSPLHF
cdr3_nt: TGTGCCACCAGCACAGGGGGCCGAAATTCACCCCTCCACTTT

d_call: TRBD1
v_call: TRBV29-1
j_call: TRBJ1-1
clone_size: -
cdr3_aa: CSVSRDRGTEAFF
cdr3_nt: TGCAGCGTTAGTAGGGACAGGGGAACTGAAGCTTTCTTT

d_call: -
v_call: TRBV27
j_call: TRBJ2-5
clone_size: -
cdr3_aa: CASSLGYGQIKDQYF
cdr3_nt: TGTGCCAGCAGTTTAGGGTATGGACAGATTAAGGACCAGTACTTC

d_call: -
v_call: TRBV11-2
j_call: TRBJ2-7
clone_size: -
cdr3_aa: CASSLSDGAYEQYF
cdr3_nt: TGTGCCAGCAGCTTGAGCGACGGAGCCTACGAGCAGTACTTC

d_call: -
v_call: TRBV11-3
j_call: TRBJ2-1
clone_size: -
cdr3_aa: CASSLEGWGFSYNEQFF
cdr3_nt: TGTGCCAGCAGCTTAGAGGGGTGGGGGTTCTCCTACAATGAGCAGTTCTTC

d_call: -
v_call: TRBV7-9
j_call: TRBJ1-2
clone_size: -
cdr3_aa: CASSLVYNDGNRGYTF
cdr3_nt: TGTGCCAGCAGCTTAGTGTATAACGACGGAAATCGGGGCTACACCTTC

d_call: -
v_call: TRBV3-1/TRBV3-2
j_call: TRBJ1-1
clone_size: -
cdr3_aa: CASSPPMNTEAFF
cdr3_nt: TGTGCCAGCAGCCCCCCGATGAACACTGAAGCTTTCTTT

d_call: TRBD2
v_call: TRBV7-2
j_call: TRBJ2-7
clone_size: -
cdr3_aa: CASSLTPLAGAEQYF
cdr3_nt: TGTGCCAGCAGCTTAACCCCCCTAGCGGGAGCTGAGCAGTACTTC

d_call: -
v_call: TRBV3-1/TRBV3-2
j_call: TRBJ1-1
clone_size: -
cdr3_aa: CASSQHSGETEAFF
cdr3_nt: TGTGCCAGCAGCCAGCATTCAGGGGAAACTGAAGCTTTCTTT

d_call: -
v_call: TRBV5-1
j_call: TRBJ2-5
clone_size: -
cdr3_aa: CASSLQLQETQYF
cdr3_nt: TGCGCCAGCAGCTTGCAGCTCCAAGAGACCCAGTACTTC

d_call: -
v_call: TRBV6-6
j_call: TRBJ1-6
clone_size: -
cdr3_aa: CASRNRQDSPLHF
cdr3_nt: TGTGCCAGCAGGAATCGACAGGATTCACCCCTCCACTTT

d_call: -
v_call: TRBV5-1
j_call: TRBJ2-5
clone_size: -
cdr3_aa: CASSLITDQETQYF
cdr3_nt: TGCGCCAGCAGCTTGATAACAGACCAAGAGACCCAGTACTTC

d_call: -
v_call: TRBV29-1
j_call: TRBJ1-2
clone_size: -
cdr3_aa: CSVVGALWGYTF
cdr3_nt: TGCAGCGTTGTCGGGGCACTATGGGGCTACACCTTC

d_call: -
v_call: TRBV27
j_call: TRBJ2-5
clone_size: -
cdr3_aa: CASSRDRKTQYF
cdr3_nt: TGTGCCAGCAGTCGGGACCGTAAGACCCAGTACTTC

d_call: -
v_call: TRBV9
j_call: TRBJ1-4
clone_size: -
cdr3_aa: CASSEGLSNEKLFF
cdr3_nt: TGTGCCAGCAGCGAAGGGCTTTCGAATGAAAAACTGTTTTTT

d_call: TRBD1
v_call: TRBV28
j_call: TRBJ1-5
clone_size: -
cdr3_aa: CASSRRTGGGQPQHF
cdr3_nt: TGTGCCAGCAGCCGACGGACAGGGGGCGGTCAGCCCCAGCATTTT

d_call: -
v_call: TRBV21-1
j_call: TRBJ2-1
clone_size: -
cdr3_aa: CASSKVEREGDNEQFF
cdr3_nt: TGTGCCAGCAGCAAAGTGGAGCGGGAGGGGGACAATGAGCAGTTCTTC

d_call: -
v_call: TRBV10-2
j_call: TRBJ1-5
clone_size: -
cdr3_aa: CASSELRQPQHF
cdr3_nt: TGCGCCAGCAGTGAATTACGACAGCCCCAGCATTTT

d_call: -
v_call: TRBV7-2
j_call: TRBJ2-7
clone_size: -
cdr3_aa: CASTAGGGYSYEQYF
cdr3_nt: TGTGCCAGCACCGCCGGCGGGGGCTACTCCTACGAGCAGTACTTC